The 30 T cell receptor beta chains listed next were all sequenced from one sample in a study of beta chain features in type 1 diabetes. Sequenced material consisted of expressed TCRB transcripts (all of the isolated RNA was reverse transcribed). TCRdb's copy holds only in-frame clones and misses some; the assay was immunoSEQ multiplex PCR. Of fewer than 200,000 clones listed, approximately 13% are singletons. Sequencing input: central memory CD4+ T cells from blood. These TCRs come from a woman aged 18-30 years in good health.

This clone was recorded a few times. The CDR3 reads CASSQVGGRAGETQYF. DNA of the CDR3: TGTGCCAGCAGCCAAGTCGGCGGGAGGGCCGGGGAGACCCAGTACTTC. The chain is built from TRBV14 and TRBJ2-5; 9 nucleotides agree with TRBD2. The CDR3 is made up of 16 amino acids. Germline loops: CDR1 SGHDN, CDR2 FVKESK. V lost 1 base to trimming and J lost 5 bases; unmatched junction nucleotides: 8.

In this sample, this clone turned up a few times. The chain employs TRBV30 and TRBJ1-5, with TRBD1 as a possible D gene (6 bases). Per the germline V gene, CDR1 is GTSNPN and CDR2 is SVGIG (reference sequence). This CDR3 is 16 amino acids long. Deletions cut 0 bases from V and 6 bases from J, with 18 bases between. CDR3 amino acids: CAWSVSFRGARQPQHF. The CDR3, as DNA: TGTGCCTGGAGTGTAAGTTTCAGGGGCGCCCGTCAGCCCCAGCATTTT.

CDR3 coding DNA: TGTGCCAGCAGCGCCGGACAGGGGGCTGCCGGGGAGCTGTTTTTT. Translating it yields CASSAGQGAAGELFF. This chain uses TRBV11-2 with TRBJ2-2; the match to TRBD1 covers 11 bases. The CDR3 has 15 amino acids. V was clipped by 5 bases and J by 6 bases; unmatched bases: 5. Germline V gene data show CDR1 as SGHAT and CDR2 as FQNNGV.

This clone occurred a few times. CDR3 region: CASSLPLNTEAFF. The CDR3 region has the DNA TGTGCCAGCAGCCTCCCCCTGAACACTGAAGCTTTCTTT. The gene calls are TRBV7-9 and TRBJ1-1; no clear D gene. Looked up from germline, CDR1 is SEHNR and CDR2 is FQNEAQ (reference sequence). The CDR3 is made up of 13 amino acids. The V and J ends lost 5 bases and 0 bases respectively, with 7 bases between them.

The V call is TRBV5-1, the J call TRBJ2-1; TRBD2 matches at 7 bases. The CDR3 loop spans 14 amino acids. Germline CDR1 is SGHRS and CDR2 is YFSETQ. V gave up 4 bases and J gave up 5 bases; unmatched junction bases: 6. Here the CDR3 DNA reads TGCGCCAGCAGCCCCCAGACTAGCAACAATGAGCAGTTCTTC. Protein: CASSPQTSNNEQFF. The full variable domain, in which reference TRBV5-1 and TRBJ2-1 provide the parts outside the CDR3, is KAGVTQTPRYLIKTRGQQVTLSCSPISGHRSVSWYQQTPGQGLQFLFEYFSETQRNKGNFPGRFSGRQFSNSRSEMNVSTLELGDSALYLCASSPQTSNNEQFFGPGTRLTVL.

This rearrangement joins TRBV4-3 to TRBJ2-3, with a tentative D call TRBD1 (6 bases). Germline V gene sequence: CDR1 LGHNA, CDR2 YSLEER. V lost 3 bases and J lost 3, with 16 bases in between. There are 16 residues in the CDR3. CDR3 sequence reads: CASSQARQAKTDTQYF. CDR3 DNA: TGCGCCAGCAGCCAGGCCAGACAGGCTAAAACAGATACGCAGTATTTT.

This clone was counted only a few times. This rearrangement joins TRBV18 to TRBJ2-1; 9 nucleotides align to TRBD2. Germline loops: CDR1 KGHSH, CDR2 LQKENI. Trimming cost V 3 bases and J 8 bases; bases outside gene matches: 11. This CDR3 has 16 residues. CDR3 coding DNA: TGTGCCAGCTCACCCCAAGCGGGAGGAAGCGTCGATGAGCAGTTCTTC. Translating it yields CASSPQAGGSVDEQFF.

Only a few counts were recorded for this clone. V usage is TRBV29-1 and J usage is TRBJ2-3; D is possibly TRBD2 (6 bases). The germline V gene has CDR1 SQVTM and CDR2 ANQGSEA. The length of the CDR3 is 13 residues. V was clipped by 8 bases and J by 3 bases, with 15 bases between them. The CDR3 DNA sequence: TGCAGCCTCTCGGGCGGGATAACAGATACGCAGTATTTT. It encodes CSLSGGITDTQYF.

This clone was picked up a small number of times. This chain links TRBV14 with TRBJ2-7; tentative D call: TRBD1 (6 bases). The CDR3 spans 14 residues. Germline V CDR1 and CDR2: SGHDN, FVKESK. V lost 4 bases and J 9 bases, leaving 19 bases between the germline ends. CDR3 loop: CASSRLWDTTVQYF. The CDR3 bases are TGTGCCAGCAGCCGCCTATGGGACACAACGGTGCAGTACTTC.

In its sample, this clone was seen a few times. The chain links TRBV4-2 to TRBJ2-1; TRBD2 matches 7 bases. Per the germline V gene, CDR1 is LGHNA and CDR2 is YNFKEQ. V gave up 4 bases and J gave up 8 bases; unmatched junction bases: 5. CDR3 length equals 13 residues. The CDR3 sequence is CASSLGGVDEQFF. In DNA, the CDR3 is TGTGCCAGCAGCCTGGGGGGGGTCGATGAGCAGTTCTTC.

This chain connects TRBV30 to TRBJ2-5, with D tentatively TRBD2 (6 bases). V shed 2 bases and J shed 7 bases, with 26 bases lying between them. This CDR3 region has 17 residues. CDR1 is GTSNPN, CDR2 SVGIG, per germline (reference sequence). For the CDR3, the DNA is TGTGCCTGGAGTAAGTGGACGAATAGCGGAAATCGGGGGACCCAGTACTTC. This sequence encodes CAWSKWTNSGNRGTQYF.

The sample holds many counts of this clone. The rearrangement joins TRBV11-2 to TRBJ2-2; TRBD2 matches 8 bases. V lost 5 bases, J lost 6 bases, and 11 bases stayed unmatched. CDR3 length: 16 amino acids. CDR1 is SGHAT, CDR2 FQNNGV, per germline. The CDR3 DNA reads as TGTGCCAGCAGCCCTCGACGGCTAGCGGGCCCCGGGGAGCTGTTTTTT. Translating it yields CASSPRRLAGPGELFF.

This clone was seen only a few times. The V call is TRBV29-1, the J call TRBJ1-1; tentative D call: TRBD1 (5 bases). The CDR3 is 12 amino acids. Trimming stripped 4 bases from V and 1 base from J, with 7 bases between. Germline V gene lookup returns CDR1 SQVTM and CDR2 ANQGSEA. CDR3 sequence (DNA): TGCAGCGTTGGACAGTCGAACACTGAAGCTTTCTTT. As protein: CSVGQSNTEAFF.

V and J are TRBV7-2 and TRBJ2-4, with 7 bases lining up with TRBD2. The J segment lost 15 bases and the V segment lost 0 bases, leaving 8 bases of the junction unmatched. This CDR3 is built from 13 residues. In germline, CDR1 is SGHTA, CDR2 FQGNSA. The chain's CDR3 is CASSLAPREVGYF. The CDR3 DNA sequence: TGTGCCAGCAGCTTAGCGCCCCGGGAGGTAGGGTACTTC.

This clone occurred a few times. The chain combines TRBV7-9 with TRBJ1-2; D might be TRBD1 (5 bases). The CDR3 is 13 amino acids. Trimming left V 6 bases short and J 8 bases short, with 16 bases between. Per germline, CDR1 SEHNR and CDR2 FQNEAQ (reference sequence). This CDR3 reads CASRANQGNGYTF. For the CDR3, the DNA is TGTGCCAGCAGAGCCAACCAGGGTAACGGCTACACCTTC.

In regard to this clone: At one end the junction does not follow the germline gene, possibly because of a read error. The V and J genes are TRBV6-1 and TRBJ2-4; a possible D gene is TRBD1 (5 bases). The CDR3 spans 15 residues. Germline V gives CDR1 MNHNS, CDR2 SASEGT. The CDR3 protein is CAISEAGPTGNIQYF. The CDR3 region has the DNA TGTGCCATCAGTGAGGCAGGGCCCACGGGAAACATTCAGTACTTC.

The gene calls are TRBV6-6 and TRBJ1-2; 8 nucleotides agree with TRBD1. The J segment lost 5 bases and the V segment lost 7 bases, leaving 9 bases of the junction unmatched. The germline V gene has CDR1 MNHNY and CDR2 SVGAGI (reference sequence). The CDR3 extends over 14 amino acids. The CDR3 DNA reads TGTGCCAGCAAGCTTCGGACAGGGCGGTATGGCTACACCTTC. It yields the protein CASKLRTGRYGYTF.

The V and J genes are TRBV25-1 and TRBJ2-7, with 7 bases matching TRBD2. V shed 3 bases and J 7 bases; nucleotides not matched to a gene: 9. The CDR3 has 14 amino acids. Germline values: CDR1 MGHDK, CDR2 SYGVNS. CDR3 in amino acids: CASSDSSGRLEQYF. Here the CDR3 DNA reads TGTGCCAGCAGTGATTCTAGCGGCCGTCTGGAGCAGTACTTC.

This clone was seen only a few times. The chain uses TRBV30 and TRBJ2-1; no reliable D call. CDR3 length: 11 residues. Germline loops: CDR1 GTSNPN, CDR2 SVGIG (reference sequence). V dropped 5 bases and J dropped 7 bases, with 9 bases sitting between them. The CDR3 region is CAWATGNEQFF. The CDR3 bases are TGTGCCTGGGCTACTGGTAATGAGCAGTTCTTC.

The genes are TRBV6-5 and TRBJ2-1; TRBD2 might be the D (5 bases). The CDR3 runs to 12 residues. V was trimmed by 4 bases and J by 5 bases, leaving 6 bases between them. CDR1 is MNHEY and CDR2 is SVGAGI in the germline V gene. Written as DNA, the CDR3 is TGTGCCAGCAGTTTCGGGAACAATGAGCAGTTCTTC. As protein: CASSFGNNEQFF.

This clone showed up just once. V and J are TRBV6-5 and TRBJ2-1; 11 bases are a match to TRBD2. V lost 6 bases and J lost 6; bases outside the gene matches: 7. Germline V gene data show CDR1 as MNHEY and CDR2 as SVGAGI. The CDR3 length is 15 residues. This CDR3 reads CASSPTSGRGNEQFF. The CDR3 nucleotides read TGTGCCAGCAGCCCTACTAGCGGGAGAGGCAATGAGCAGTTCTTC.

This clone has only a few counts. The chain links TRBV13 to TRBJ2-5, with 7 bases that match TRBD2. The CDR3 consists of 15 residues. CDR1 PRHDT and CDR2 FYEKMQ come from the germline V gene (reference sequence). With V trimmed by 6 bases and J by 5 bases, 12 bases remained unmatched. The CDR3 reads CASSPGGRNPETQYF. For the CDR3, the DNA is TGTGCCAGCAGTCCCGGGGGGAGAAATCCGGAGACCCAGTACTTC.

This clone has just a few counts. The chain couples TRBV30 to TRBJ2-5; no firm D call. CDR1 and CDR2 (germline): GTSNPN, SVGIG (reference sequence). Trimming left V 0 bases short and J 4 bases short, with 12 bases between. The CDR3 runs to 14 residues. The CDR3 sequence: CAWSVRLAAETQYF. The CDR3 DNA follows: TGTGCCTGGAGTGTACGGCTGGCGGCAGAGACCCAGTACTTC.

V gene TRBV2 combines with J gene TRBJ2-1; D possibly corresponds to TRBD1 (5 bases). The CDR3 is made up of 12 amino acids. V was cut by 3 bases and J by 9 bases, with 9 bases left in between. Germline assignment: CDR1 SNHLY and CDR2 FYNNEI. CDR3 bases: TGTGCCAGCAGTGACAGGGTTAGTGAGCAGTTCTTC. This encodes CASSDRVSEQFF.

This chain connects TRBV5-1 to TRBJ2-1; 10 bases fit TRBD2. Per germline, CDR1 SGHRS and CDR2 YFSETQ. The V and J ends lost 4 bases and 5 bases, in that order; junction bases with no gene match: 9. The CDR3 sequence is 16 residues long. CDR3 sequence: CASSRQREGRNNEQFF. Written as DNA, the CDR3 is TGCGCCAGCAGCCGCCAGCGGGAGGGCCGGAACAATGAGCAGTTCTTC.

This clone appeared a few times. This rearrangement joins TRBV5-1 to TRBJ2-7; 7 nucleotides align to TRBD2. The germline CDR1 and CDR2 sequences are SGHRS and YFSETQ. The CDR3 has 14 residues. With 2 bases clipped from V and 0 bases from J, the junction kept 2 bases outside the gene matches. CDR3: CASSFGGSSYEQYF. In DNA form, the CDR3 reads TGCGCCAGCAGCTTTGGCGGGAGCTCCTACGAGCAGTACTTC. Full variable domain (outside the CDR3, taken from reference TRBV5-1 and TRBJ2-7): KAGVTQTPRYLIKTRGQQVTLSCSPISGHRSVSWYQQTPGQGLQFLFEYFSETQRNKGNFPGRFSGRQFSNSRSEMNVSTLELGDSALYLCASSFGGSSYEQYFGPGTRLTVT.

This clone was counted a few times. CDR3 residues: CASSLLVVNTEAFF. DNA of the CDR3: TGTGCCAGCAGCTTACTTGTCGTGAACACTGAAGCTTTCTTT. The chain employs TRBV7-9 and TRBJ1-1; D is unclear. Germline V CDR1 and CDR2: SEHNR, FQNEAQ (reference sequence). This CDR3 has 14 residues. The germline V and J ends were trimmed by 2 bases and 0 bases, with 7 bases remaining between them.

This clone was picked up many times. This chain joins TRBV11-2 and TRBJ1-1; D not resolved. The CDR3 covers 17 residues. V was shortened by 2 bases and J by 2 bases, with 18 bases between the two germline ends. CDR1 SGHAT and CDR2 FQNNGV come from the germline V gene. CDR3 nucleotide sequence: TGTGCCAGCAGCTTACCTCGGAAGGGAGGCTTAAACACTGAAGCTTTCTTT. This encodes CASSLPRKGGLNTEAFF.

This clone was detected a few times. The V call is TRBV28, the J call TRBJ2-5; 8 bases agree with TRBD2. The CDR3 extends over 13 amino acids. V lost 8 bases and J lost 7; bases outside the gene matches: 9. Germline assignment: CDR1 MDHEN and CDR2 SYDVKM. The CDR3 region has the DNA TGTGCCAGCCGCCCCCAGGCGGGGGGGACCCAGTACTTC. Amino acid sequence: CASRPQAGGTQYF.

V and J are TRBV10-3 and TRBJ1-2; 7 bases match TRBD1. V shed 0 bases, J shed 5 bases, and the junction held 6 bases outside the gene matches. The CDR3 consists of 15 residues. CDR1 ENHRY and CDR2 SYGVKD come from the germline V gene. CDR3 sequence reads: CAISESAGGRYGYTF. As DNA, the CDR3 is TGTGCCATCAGTGAGTCGGCAGGGGGGAGGTATGGCTACACCTTC.